One sample yielded the 2 T cell receptor beta chains listed below, sequenced in a study of blood T cell repertoires in COVID-19. Generated by immunoSEQ multiplex PCR, the TCRdb table keeps only in-frame clones and is missing some. The sample consists of more than 300,000 clones, around nine tenths of them appearing once. Source material: PBMCs or T cells enriched from blood (not recorded which). The receptors originated from a woman under 40 who had been exposed to COVID-19.

The chain joins TRBV19 to TRBJ2-7, with 10 bases identical to TRBD1. This CDR3 is 15 amino acids long. The germline V gene has CDR1 LNHDA and CDR2 SQIVND (reference sequence). V shed 6 bases, J shed 7 bases, and the junction held 12 bases outside the gene matches. CDR3 DNA sequence: TGTGCCAGTAGCCCCTTTTTAGACAGGGGGCTTGAGCAGTACTTC. This codes for CASSPFLDRGLEQYF.

The chain uses TRBV7-9 and TRBJ1-1; D might be TRBD1 (5 bases). CDR1 and CDR2 (germline): SEHNR, FQNEAQ (reference sequence). The V and J ends lost 5 bases and 1 base respectively, with 8 bases between them. The CDR3 spans 13 residues. CDR3 coding DNA: TGTGCCAGCAGCCCGACAGAGAACACTGAAGCTTTCTTT. Protein sequence: CASSPTENTEAFF. The full variable domain, with the rest looked up from reference TRBV7-9 and TRBJ1-1, is DTGVSQNPRHKITKRGQNVTFRCDPISEHNRLYWYRQTLGQGPEFLTYFQNEAQLEKSRLLSDRFSAERPKGSFSTLEIQRTEQGDSAMYLCASSPTENTEAFFGQGTRLTVV.